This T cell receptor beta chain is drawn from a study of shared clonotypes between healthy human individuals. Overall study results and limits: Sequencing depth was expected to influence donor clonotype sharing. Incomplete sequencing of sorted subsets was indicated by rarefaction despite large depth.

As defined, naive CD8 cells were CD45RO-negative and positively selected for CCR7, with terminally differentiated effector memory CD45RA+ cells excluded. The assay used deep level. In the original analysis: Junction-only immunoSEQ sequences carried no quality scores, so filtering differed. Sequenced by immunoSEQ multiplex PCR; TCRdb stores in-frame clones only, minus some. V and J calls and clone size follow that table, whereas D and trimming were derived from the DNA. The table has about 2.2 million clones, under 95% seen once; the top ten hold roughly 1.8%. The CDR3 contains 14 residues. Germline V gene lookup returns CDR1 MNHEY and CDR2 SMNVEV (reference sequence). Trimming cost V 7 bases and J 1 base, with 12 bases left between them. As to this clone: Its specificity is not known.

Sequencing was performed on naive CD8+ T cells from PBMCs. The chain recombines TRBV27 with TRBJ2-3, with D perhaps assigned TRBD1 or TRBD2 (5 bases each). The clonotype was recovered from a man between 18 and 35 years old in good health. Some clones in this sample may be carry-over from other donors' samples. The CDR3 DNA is TGTGCCAGCACCGTCTTGGGGGGCACAGATACGCAGTATTTT. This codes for CASTVLGGTDTQYF.